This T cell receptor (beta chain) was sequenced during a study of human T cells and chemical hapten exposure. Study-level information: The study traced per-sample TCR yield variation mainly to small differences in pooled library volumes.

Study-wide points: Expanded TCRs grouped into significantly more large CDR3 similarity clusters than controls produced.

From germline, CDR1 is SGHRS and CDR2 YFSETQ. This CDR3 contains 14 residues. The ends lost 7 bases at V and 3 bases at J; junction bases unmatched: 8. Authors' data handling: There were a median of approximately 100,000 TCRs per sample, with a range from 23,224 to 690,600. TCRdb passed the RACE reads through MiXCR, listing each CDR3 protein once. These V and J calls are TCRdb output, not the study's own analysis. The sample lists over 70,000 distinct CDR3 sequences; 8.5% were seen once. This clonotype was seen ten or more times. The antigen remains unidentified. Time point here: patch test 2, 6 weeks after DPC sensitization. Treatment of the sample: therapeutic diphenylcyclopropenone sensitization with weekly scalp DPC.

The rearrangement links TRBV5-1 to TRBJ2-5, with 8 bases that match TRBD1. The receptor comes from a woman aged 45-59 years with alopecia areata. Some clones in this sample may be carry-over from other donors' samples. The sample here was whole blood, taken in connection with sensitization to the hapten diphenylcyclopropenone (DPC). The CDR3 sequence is CASAARQGKETQYF. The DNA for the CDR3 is TGCGCCAGCGCTGCTAGACAGGGGAAAGAGACCCAGTACTTC.